Only a few counts were recorded for the clone carrying this TCR beta chain. This record belongs to a study of blood T cell repertoires in COVID-19. Study in general: PBMCs, B-cell-depleted T cells, or T cells provided the cDNA or gDNA that made up the material.

After removal of 6 bases from V and 6 bases from J, the junction contained 12 bases not matched to a gene. Germline V lookup: CDR1 SEHNR, CDR2 FQNEAQ (reference sequence). The CDR3 loop spans 17 amino acids. Profiled with immunoSEQ multiplex PCR; TCRdb holds only in-frame clones, not every one. The data show hundreds of thousands of clones, about 87% seen once. Sequencing was done on a sample of PBMCs or T cells enriched from blood (not recorded which). The rearrangement joins TRBV7-9 to TRBJ2-2, with 11 bases fitting TRBD2. The sequence derives from a man aged 35-49 years in a cohort exposed to, infected with or recovered from COVID-19 (not recorded which). CDR3 in DNA: TGTGCCAGCAGTTATCCAACTAGCGGGAGAGGAGCCGGGGAGCTGTTTTTT. Translating it yields CASSYPTSGRGAGELFF.